A single T cell receptor beta chain is shown here with its context. Trimming removed 3 bases from V and 5 bases from J, with 13 bases in between. The CDR3 spans 15 residues. CDR1 is LNHDA and CDR2 is SQIVND in the germline V gene (reference sequence). Under the authors' procedure: ImmunoSEQ output lacked quality scores and full-length reads, limiting matched filtering. Sequencing used immunoSEQ multiplex PCR; TCRdb keeps in-frame clones, though not all of them. The V and J calls and clone size are taken from that table; D and trimming were inferred from the DNA. Altogether millions of clones are present, around nine tenths being singletons, with the ten largest covering roughly 0.15%. Healthy adults negative for HIV, lacking recent acute infections or vaccinations, served as donors. The source of the sample is a study of shared clonotypes between healthy human individuals.

The receptor was derived from a man between 18 and 29 years old in good health. The rearrangement joins TRBV19 to TRBJ2-2, with D maybe TRBD1 (5 bases). The specimen was naive CD4+ T cells sorted from blood. Subset noted: CD45RA+ positively selected. DNA of the CDR3: TGTGCCAGTAGTATTGGGGCAGTGGGAACCGGGGAGCTGTTTTTT. This translates into CASSIGAVGTGELFF.